The T cell receptor (beta chain) described here comes from a study of T cells in Graves' hyperthyroidism and ophthalmopathy. Germline V gene sequence: CDR1 SGHNT, CDR2 YENEEA. There are 16 residues in the CDR3. V was clipped by 3 bases and J by 4 bases, with 19 bases between them. This clonotype has a count of ten or more. RNA transcripts gave rise to amplified TCR beta CDR3 regions. The HTBI primer set served for first-round RT-PCR of the TCR CDR3. TCRdb redid the calling of the multiplex PCR reads with MiXCR, one entry per CDR3 protein. This sample carries fewer than 650,000 distinct CDR3 sequences, approximately 15% of them seen once, and the ten largest clones take approximately 6.4%. Inclusion characteristics of ophthalmopathy patients comprised a Clinical Activity Score of at least 3, a NOSPECS grade of at least 4, and duration under 3 months. From 10 ml of fresh peripheral blood, PBMCs were isolated.

The sample comprised blood. The chain links TRBV11-3 to TRBJ2-7, with TRBD2 as a possible D gene (6 bases). The source is a woman between 18 and 30 years old with Graves' ophthalmopathy. CDR3 sequence: CASSLSRVGGTYEQYF. The CDR3 coding sequence is TGTGCCAGCAGCTTGTCCCGGGTAGGTGGGACTTACGAGCAGTACTTC.